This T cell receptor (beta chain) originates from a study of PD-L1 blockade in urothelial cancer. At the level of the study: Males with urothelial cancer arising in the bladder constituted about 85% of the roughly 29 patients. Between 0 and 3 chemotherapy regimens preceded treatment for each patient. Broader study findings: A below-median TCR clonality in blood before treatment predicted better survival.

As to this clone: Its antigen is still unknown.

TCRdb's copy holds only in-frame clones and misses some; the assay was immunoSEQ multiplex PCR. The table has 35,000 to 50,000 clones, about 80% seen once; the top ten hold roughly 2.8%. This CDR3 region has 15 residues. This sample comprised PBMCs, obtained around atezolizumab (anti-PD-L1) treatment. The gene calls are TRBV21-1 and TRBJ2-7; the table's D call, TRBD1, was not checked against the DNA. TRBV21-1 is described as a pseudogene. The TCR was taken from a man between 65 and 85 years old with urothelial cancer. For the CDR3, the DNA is TGTGCCAGCAGCAGAACGGGACAGAGACTTCTGGAGCAGTACTTC. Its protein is CASSRTGQRLLEQYF.